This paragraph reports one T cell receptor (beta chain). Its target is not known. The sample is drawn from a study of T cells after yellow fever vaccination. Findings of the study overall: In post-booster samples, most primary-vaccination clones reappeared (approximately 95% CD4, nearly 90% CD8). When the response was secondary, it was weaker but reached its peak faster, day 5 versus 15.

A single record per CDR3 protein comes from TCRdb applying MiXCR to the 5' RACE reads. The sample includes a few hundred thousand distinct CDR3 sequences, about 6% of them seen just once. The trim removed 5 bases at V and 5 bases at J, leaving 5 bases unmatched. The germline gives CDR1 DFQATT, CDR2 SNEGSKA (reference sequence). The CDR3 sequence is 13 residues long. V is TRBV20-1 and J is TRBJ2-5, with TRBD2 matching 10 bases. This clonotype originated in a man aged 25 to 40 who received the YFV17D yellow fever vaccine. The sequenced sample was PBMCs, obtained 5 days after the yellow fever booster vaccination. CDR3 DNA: TGCAGTGCTGGGCCTAGCGGGGGCGAGACCCAGTACTTC. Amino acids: CSAGPSGGETQYF.